This T cell receptor (beta chain) is from a study of early T cells in non-severe SARS-CoV-2 infection. TCRdb re-analysed the 5' RACE reads in MiXCR, keeping a single row per CDR3 protein. The table includes some 30,000 distinct CDR3 sequences, roughly 4.3% detected once. This TCR came from an adult who was a healthcare worker with PCR-confirmed SARS-CoV-2 infection or an uninfected control (not recorded which). Specimen: whole blood.

The CDR3 is CASSPWTGGTDTQYF. Here the CDR3 DNA reads TGTGCCAGTAGCCCCTGGACAGGGGGCACAGATACGCAGTATTTT. This chain connects TRBV19 to TRBJ2-3, with 9 bases identical to TRBD1. V trimming: 6 bases; J trimming: 1 base; junction bases outside the gene matches: 5. The CDR3 sequence is 15 residues long. Germline V gives CDR1 LNHDA, CDR2 SQIVND (reference sequence).